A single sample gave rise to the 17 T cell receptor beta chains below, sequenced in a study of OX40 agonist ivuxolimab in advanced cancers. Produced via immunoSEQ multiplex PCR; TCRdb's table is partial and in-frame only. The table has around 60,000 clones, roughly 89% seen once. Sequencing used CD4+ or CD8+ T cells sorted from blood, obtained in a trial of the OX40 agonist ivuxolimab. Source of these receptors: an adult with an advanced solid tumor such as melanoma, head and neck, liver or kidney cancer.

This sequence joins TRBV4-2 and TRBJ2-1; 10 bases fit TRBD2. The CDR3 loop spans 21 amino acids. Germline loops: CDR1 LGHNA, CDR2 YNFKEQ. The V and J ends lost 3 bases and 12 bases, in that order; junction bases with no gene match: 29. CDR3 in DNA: TGTGCCAGCAGCCAGGGGTCCGGACTAGCGGAGGGCCCAAGCGGGAGGGCCCGGCAGTTCTTC. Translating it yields CASSQGSGLAEGPSGRARQFF.

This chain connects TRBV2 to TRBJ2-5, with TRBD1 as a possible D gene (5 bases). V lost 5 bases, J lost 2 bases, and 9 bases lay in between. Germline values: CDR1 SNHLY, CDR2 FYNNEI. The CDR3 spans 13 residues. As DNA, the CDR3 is TGTGCCAGCAGTTCCGACAGTCAAGAGACCCAGTACTTC. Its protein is CASSSDSQETQYF.

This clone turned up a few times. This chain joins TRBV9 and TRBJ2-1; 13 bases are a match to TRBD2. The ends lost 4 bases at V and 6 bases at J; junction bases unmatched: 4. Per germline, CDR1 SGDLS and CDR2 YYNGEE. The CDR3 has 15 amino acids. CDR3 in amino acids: CASSPGLAGVNEQFF. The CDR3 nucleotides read TGTGCCAGCAGCCCCGGACTAGCGGGAGTCAATGAGCAGTTCTTC.

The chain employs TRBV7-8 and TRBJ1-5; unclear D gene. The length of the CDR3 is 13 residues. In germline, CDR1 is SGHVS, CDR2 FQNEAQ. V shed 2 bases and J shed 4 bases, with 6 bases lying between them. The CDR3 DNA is TGTGCCAGCAGCTTACAGCAAAATCAGCCCCAGCATTTT. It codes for CASSLQQNQPQHF.

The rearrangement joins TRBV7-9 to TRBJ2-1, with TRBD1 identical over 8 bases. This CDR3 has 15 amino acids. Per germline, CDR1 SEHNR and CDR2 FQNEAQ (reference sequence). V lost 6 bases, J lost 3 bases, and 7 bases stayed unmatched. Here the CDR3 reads CASSLPGGDYNEQFF. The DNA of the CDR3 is TGTGCCAGCAGTCTCCCAGGGGGCGACTACAATGAGCAGTTCTTC.

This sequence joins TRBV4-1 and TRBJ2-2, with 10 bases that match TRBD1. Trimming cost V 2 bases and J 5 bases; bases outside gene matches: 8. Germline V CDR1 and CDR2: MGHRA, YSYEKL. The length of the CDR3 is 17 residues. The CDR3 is CASSQFLGTGATGELFF. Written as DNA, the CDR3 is TGCGCCAGCAGCCAATTTCTAGGGACAGGGGCTACCGGGGAGCTGTTTTTT.

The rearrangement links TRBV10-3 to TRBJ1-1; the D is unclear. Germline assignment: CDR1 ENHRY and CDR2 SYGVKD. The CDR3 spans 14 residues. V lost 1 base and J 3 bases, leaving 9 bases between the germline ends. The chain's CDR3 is CAISEFHGDTEAFF. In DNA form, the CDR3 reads TGTGCCATCAGTGAGTTCCACGGAGACACTGAAGCTTTCTTT.

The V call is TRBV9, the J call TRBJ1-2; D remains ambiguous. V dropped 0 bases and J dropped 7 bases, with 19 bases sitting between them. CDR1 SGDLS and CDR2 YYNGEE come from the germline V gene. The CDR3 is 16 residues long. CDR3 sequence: CASSVDHVARSSGYTF. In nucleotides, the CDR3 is TGTGCCAGCAGCGTAGATCACGTCGCCCGGTCTTCTGGCTACACCTTC.

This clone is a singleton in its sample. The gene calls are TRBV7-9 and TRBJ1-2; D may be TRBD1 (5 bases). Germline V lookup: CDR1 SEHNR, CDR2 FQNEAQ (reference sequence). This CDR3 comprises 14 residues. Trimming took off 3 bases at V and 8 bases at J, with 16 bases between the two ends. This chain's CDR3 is CASSFLFREGGYTF. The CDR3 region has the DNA TGTGCCAGCAGCTTTTTATTCAGGGAAGGAGGCTACACCTTC.

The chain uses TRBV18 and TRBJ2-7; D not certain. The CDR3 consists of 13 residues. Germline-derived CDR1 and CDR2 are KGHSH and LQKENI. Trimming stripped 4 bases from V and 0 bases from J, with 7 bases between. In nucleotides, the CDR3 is TGTGCCAGCTCACAGTCGAGCTCCTACGAGCAGTACTTC. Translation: CASSQSSSYEQYF.

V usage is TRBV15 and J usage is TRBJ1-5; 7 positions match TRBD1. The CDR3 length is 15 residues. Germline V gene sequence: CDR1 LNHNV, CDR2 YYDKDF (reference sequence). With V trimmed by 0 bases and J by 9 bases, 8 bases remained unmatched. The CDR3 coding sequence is TGTGCCACCAGCAGAGATTTAGGGGGCGGGGTGCCCCAGCATTTT. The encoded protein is CATSRDLGGGVPQHF.

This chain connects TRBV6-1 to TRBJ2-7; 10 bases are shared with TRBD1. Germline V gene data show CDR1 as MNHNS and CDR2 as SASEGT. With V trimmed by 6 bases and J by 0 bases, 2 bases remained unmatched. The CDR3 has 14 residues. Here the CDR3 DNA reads TGTGCCAGCAGAAGGACAGGGGGCTCCTACGAGCAGTACTTC. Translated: CASRRTGGSYEQYF.

The CDR3 protein is CAWSRRSGNTIYF. CDR3 DNA: TGTGCCTGGAGTAGGAGGTCTGGAAACACCATATATTTT. The chain uses TRBV30 and TRBJ1-3; D call uncertain. V was trimmed by 2 bases and J by 1 base, leaving 6 bases between them. The germline CDR1 and CDR2 sequences are GTSNPN and SVGIG (reference sequence). The CDR3 runs to 13 residues.

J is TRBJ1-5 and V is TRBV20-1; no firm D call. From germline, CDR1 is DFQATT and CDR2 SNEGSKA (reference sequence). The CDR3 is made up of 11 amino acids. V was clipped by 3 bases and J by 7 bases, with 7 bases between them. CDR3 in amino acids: CSARSGQPQHF. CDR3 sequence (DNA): TGCAGTGCTAGGTCAGGACAGCCCCAGCATTTT.

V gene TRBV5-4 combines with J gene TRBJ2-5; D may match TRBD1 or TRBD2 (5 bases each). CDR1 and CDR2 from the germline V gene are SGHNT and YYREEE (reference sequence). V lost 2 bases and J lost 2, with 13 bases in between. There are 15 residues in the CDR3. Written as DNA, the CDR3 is TGTGCCAGCAGCTTTCCGGGACGGGATCAAGAGACCCAGTACTTC. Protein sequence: CASSFPGRDQETQYF.

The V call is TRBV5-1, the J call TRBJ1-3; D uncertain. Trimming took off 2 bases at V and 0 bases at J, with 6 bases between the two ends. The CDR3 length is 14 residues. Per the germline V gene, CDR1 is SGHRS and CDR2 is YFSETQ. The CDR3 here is CASSLRSSGNTIYF. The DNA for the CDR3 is TGCGCCAGCAGCTTACGAAGCTCTGGAAACACCATATATTTT.

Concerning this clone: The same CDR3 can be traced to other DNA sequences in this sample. The CDR3 is CASSLGQGFYNSPLHF. The CDR3, as DNA: TGTGCCAGCAGCTTAGGACAGGGTTTTTACAATTCACCCCTCCACTTT. This chain connects TRBV7-9 to TRBJ1-6; 7 nucleotides match TRBD1. Germline CDR1 and CDR2: SEHNR and FQNEAQ (reference sequence). CDR3 length equals 16 residues. The junction had 7 bases not matched to a gene; V was cut back by 1 base and J by 7 bases.